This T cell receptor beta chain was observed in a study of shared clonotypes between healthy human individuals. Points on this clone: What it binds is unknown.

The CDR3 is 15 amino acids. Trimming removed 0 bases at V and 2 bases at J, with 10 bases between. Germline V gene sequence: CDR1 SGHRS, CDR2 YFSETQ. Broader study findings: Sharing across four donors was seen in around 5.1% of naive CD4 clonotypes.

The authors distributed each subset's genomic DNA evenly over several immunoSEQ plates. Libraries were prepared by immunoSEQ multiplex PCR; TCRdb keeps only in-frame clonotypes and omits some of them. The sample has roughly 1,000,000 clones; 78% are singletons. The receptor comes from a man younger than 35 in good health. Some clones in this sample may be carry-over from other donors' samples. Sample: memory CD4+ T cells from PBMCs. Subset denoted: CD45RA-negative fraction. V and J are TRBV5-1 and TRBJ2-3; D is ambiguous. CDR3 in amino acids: CASSLDSSLTDTQYF. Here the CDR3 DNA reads TGCGCCAGCAGCTTGGATAGTTCACTCACAGATACGCAGTATTTT. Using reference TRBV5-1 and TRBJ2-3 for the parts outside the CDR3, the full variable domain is KAGVTQTPRYLIKTRGQQVTLSCSPISGHRSVSWYQQTPGQGLQFLFEYFSETQRNKGNFPGRFSGRQFSNSRSEMNVSTLELGDSALYLCASSLDSSLTDTQYFGPGTRLTVL.